The present TCR beta chain was sequenced within a study of PD-L1 blockade in urothelial cancer. Study context: Bladder-origin urothelial cancer in males described twenty-five of the 29 patients. When blood samples were assessed, the median T cell count was 141,255.

As for time point: peripheral blood 6 weeks after treatment start. Synthetic TCR analog templates were spiked into each PCR. TCRdb's table, derived via immunoSEQ multiplex PCR, lists solely in-frame clones and lacks some. The data show 50,000 or so clones, about 90% seen once. The CDR3 runs to 13 residues. The V gene's germline CDR1 is GTSNPN and CDR2 SVGIG (reference sequence). Trimming took off 4 bases at V and 8 bases at J, with 17 bases between the two ends. The sample was PBMCs, taken around atezolizumab (anti-PD-L1) treatment. The V gene is TRBV30, the J gene TRBJ1-2, with a weak D call TRBD1 (5 bases). The source is a man in his 60s with urothelial cancer. This CDR3 reads CAWIHGGVQGYTF. CDR3 nucleotides: TGTGCCTGGATTCACGGGGGGGTTCAGGGCTACACCTTC.